This record looks at one T cell receptor beta chain sequence and its context. Its cognate antigen is unknown. A read error is likely, as this CDR3 ends without the conserved phenylalanine or tryptophan. The limits of the CDR3 on the DNA are not certain, so only TCRdb's listed CDR3 is given. These data come from a study of breast tumors, draining lymph nodes, adjacent tissues. Germline assignment: CDR1 MNHNY and CDR2 SVGAGI (reference sequence). Ends included, the CDR3 has 9 residues. Axillary draining lymph nodes of breast cancer patients supplied the node samples. Study outcomes and limitations: The lymph node origin of tumor T cells was framed as consistent with a hypothesis, not demonstrated. Most tumor T cells seemingly derive from lymph node, then expand in tumor.

TCRdb called the multiplex PCR reads again in MiXCR, with one record for every CDR3 protein. The data contain a few hundred thousand distinct CDR3 sequences, 30% to 35% of them singletons. Sequencing used axillary lymph node tissue. The V call is TRBV6-6, the J call TRBJ1-6. This clonotype originated in a female donor with breast cancer. Some clones in this sample may be carry-over from other donors' samples. The chain's CDR3 is CASSYSKSQ.